This entry concerns a single T cell receptor (beta chain). Sequenced by immunoSEQ multiplex PCR; TCRdb stores in-frame clones only, minus some. This sample carries 250,000 to 300,000 clones, 70% to 90% of them seen once, and the ten largest clones take 6.3%. The sample belongs to a study of blood T cell repertoires in COVID-19. Study-level background: Donors in the United States, Italy and Spain gave samples during acute or convalescent COVID-19.

The sample consisted of peripheral blood. This receptor was taken from a woman in her forties or fifties with COVID-19, enrolled during active disease.

The CDR3 region has the DNA TGTGCCAGCAGGTCAGGGACAGTTAACACTGAAGCTTTCTTT. It translates to CASRSGTVNTEAFF. V usage is TRBV7-2 and J usage is TRBJ1-1; 7 bases map to TRBD1. With V trimmed by 6 bases and J by 2 bases, 6 bases remained unmatched. Germline CDR1 reads SGHTA; CDR2 reads FQGNSA. The CDR3 covers 14 residues.